One and the same sample provided the 14 T cell receptor beta chains below, sequenced in a study of cytomegalovirus exposure and HLA in healthy donors. Repertoires were generated with immunoSEQ multiplex PCR, while TCRdb's copy carries only in-frame clones and drops some. The sample holds about 110,000 clones, approximately 86% seen once. The sample was PBMCs. The receptors derive from a woman aged 18-29 years in good health and CMV-seropositive.

CDR3 DNA: TGTGCCAGTAACCCCAGACAGGGCAATCAGCCCCAGCATTTT. Protein sequence: CASNPRQGNQPQHF. This rearrangement joins TRBV19 to TRBJ1-5; weak D call: TRBD1 (6 bases). Trimming took off 7 bases at V and 2 bases at J, with 12 bases between the two ends. The germline V gene has CDR1 LNHDA and CDR2 SQIVND (reference sequence). The CDR3 has 14 amino acids.

CDR3 DNA: TGCGCCAGCAGCCAAGAGCACCGGTTGAACACTGAAGCTTTCTTT. Protein sequence: CASSQEHRLNTEAFF. This chain joins TRBV4-1 and TRBJ1-1; D unclear. This CDR3 has 15 amino acids. The ends were cut back, 0 bases at V and 0 bases at J, with 8 bases in the middle. Germline CDR1 MGHRA, CDR2 YSYEKL.

The chain uses TRBV9 and TRBJ1-2, with 9 bases fitting TRBD1. CDR3 size: 15 residues. J was trimmed by 4 bases and V by 4 bases; bases with no gene match: 8. CDR1 SGDLS and CDR2 YYNGEE come from the germline V gene. CDR3 sequence reads: CASSTIGTGSYGYTF. The CDR3 DNA reads TGTGCCAGCAGCACAATAGGGACAGGGAGCTATGGCTACACCTTC.

The count of this clone is one. The J gene is TRBJ1-4, the V gene TRBV30; the match to TRBD1 covers 9 bases. Germline CDR1 is GTSNPN and CDR2 is SVGIG (reference sequence). V lost 0 bases and J lost 4; bases outside the gene matches: 6. CDR3 length: 16 amino acids. The CDR3 protein is CAWSVSRTGVNEKLFF. The CDR3 DNA follows: TGTGCCTGGAGTGTATCGCGGACAGGGGTTAATGAAAAACTGTTTTTT.

The chain joins TRBV5-5 to TRBJ1-5; 7 positions agree with TRBD1. The CDR3 consists of 14 residues. CDR1 is SGHKS, CDR2 YYEKEE, per germline (reference sequence). The V and J ends lost 4 bases and 5 bases, in that order; junction bases with no gene match: 6. The CDR3 sequence is CASSAGTDYQPQHF. CDR3 coding DNA: TGTGCCAGCAGCGCCGGGACAGATTATCAGCCCCAGCATTTT.

This clone showed up just a few times. Other DNA sequences in this specimen translate into the identical CDR3. The chain links TRBV5-1 to TRBJ2-7, with 8 positions matching TRBD1. Per germline, CDR1 SGHRS and CDR2 YFSETQ. V lost 0 bases, J lost 2 bases, and 7 bases stayed unmatched. The CDR3 spans 16 residues. As DNA, the CDR3 is TGCGCCAGCAGCTTGGCCCTCGGGACAGGACCCTACGAGCAGTACTTC. Its translation: CASSLALGTGPYEQYF.

Notes on this clone: The same CDR3 arises from other DNA sequences in this sample as well. The chain is built from TRBV5-1 and TRBJ1-1; 8 nucleotides line up with TRBD1. Germline-derived CDR1 and CDR2 are SGHRS and YFSETQ. This CDR3 is built from 15 residues. V dropped 8 bases and J dropped 3; count of bases not matched to a gene: 12. The CDR3 reads CASSGTQGAHTEAFF. DNA for the CDR3: TGCGCCAGTAGCGGGACCCAGGGGGCACACACTGAAGCTTTCTTT.

The chain combines TRBV10-3 with TRBJ2-5; D might be TRBD2 (6 bases). CDR3 length: 14 residues. V was shortened by 4 bases and J by 4 bases, with 13 bases between the two germline ends. Germline V gene data show CDR1 as ENHRY and CDR2 as SYGVKD. In DNA form, the CDR3 reads TGTGCCATCAGTGCCGCCGGGAGTGGAGAGACCCAGTACTTC. Protein: CAISAAGSGETQYF.

The chain has TRBV6-5 and TRBJ1-1, with a tentative D call TRBD1 (6 bases). Germline assignment: CDR1 MNHEY and CDR2 SVGAGI. Trimming took 5 bases from V and 6 from J, leaving 13 bases between them. The CDR3 loop spans 13 amino acids. The CDR3 reads CASSLRDTAEAFF. The CDR3 bases are TGTGCCAGCAGTCTCCGGGACACCGCTGAAGCTTTCTTT.

This chain uses TRBV6-4 with TRBJ2-3, with 9 nucleotides matching TRBD1. Losses at the gene ends were 6 bases for V and 1 base for J; bases not matched to a gene: 5. CDR3 size: 15 residues. From germline, CDR1 is MRHNA and CDR2 SNTAGT. CDR3 DNA sequence: TGTGCCAGCAGCTACACAGGGGGCGGCACAGATACGCAGTATTTT. Its protein is CASSYTGGGTDTQYF.

The gene calls are TRBV19 and TRBJ2-7; 8 nucleotides align to TRBD1. This CDR3 comprises 15 residues. The germline V gene has CDR1 LNHDA and CDR2 SQIVND (reference sequence). After removal of 5 bases from V and 0 bases from J, the junction contained 6 bases not matched to a gene. CDR3 nucleotide sequence: TGTGCCAGTAGTGCGGGACAGGCGAGCTCCTACGAGCAGTACTTC. Protein sequence: CASSAGQASSYEQYF.

Only a few counts were recorded for this clone. J is TRBJ2-1 and V is TRBV27, with 8 bases that match TRBD1. The germline gives CDR1 MNHEY, CDR2 SMNVEV (reference sequence). V lost 5 bases to trimming and J lost 8 bases; unmatched junction nucleotides: 11. The CDR3 totals 15 residues. CDR3 bases: TGTGCCAGCAGTCGGGCAGGGGGCGGTGGGGATGAGCAGTTCTTC. Its protein product is CASSRAGGGGDEQFF.

The chain uses TRBV28 and TRBJ2-3; 10 bases line up with TRBD2. Trimming took 5 bases from V and 1 from J; bases not matched to a gene: 9. The CDR3 spans 17 residues. Per the germline V gene, CDR1 is MDHEN and CDR2 is SYDVKM. CDR3 amino acids: CASSRGLAMSGTDTQYF. The CDR3 DNA sequence: TGTGCCAGCAGTCGGGGACTAGCGATGTCGGGCACAGATACGCAGTATTTT.

This chain joins TRBV6-5 and TRBJ2-5; 7 nucleotides line up with TRBD1. This CDR3 is built from 13 residues. V gave up 5 bases and J gave up 5 bases; unmatched junction bases: 5. Germline values: CDR1 MNHEY, CDR2 SVGAGI. The CDR3 spells CASSPDRAETQYF. The CDR3 DNA follows: TGTGCCAGCAGTCCTGACAGGGCTGAGACCCAGTACTTC.